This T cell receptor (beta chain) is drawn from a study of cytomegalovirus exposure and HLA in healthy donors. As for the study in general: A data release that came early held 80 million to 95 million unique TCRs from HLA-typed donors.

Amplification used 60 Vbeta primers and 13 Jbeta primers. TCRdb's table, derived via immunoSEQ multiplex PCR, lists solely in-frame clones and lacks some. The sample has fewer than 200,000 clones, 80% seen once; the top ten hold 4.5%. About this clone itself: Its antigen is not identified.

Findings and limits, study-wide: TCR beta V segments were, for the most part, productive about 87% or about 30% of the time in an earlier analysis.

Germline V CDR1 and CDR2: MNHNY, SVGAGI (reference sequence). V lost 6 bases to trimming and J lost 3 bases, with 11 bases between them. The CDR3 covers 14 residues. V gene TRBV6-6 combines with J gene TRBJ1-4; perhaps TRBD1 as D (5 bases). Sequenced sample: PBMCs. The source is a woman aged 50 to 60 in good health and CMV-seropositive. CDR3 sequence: CASSAVTANEKLFF. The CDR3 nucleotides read TGTGCCAGCAGCGCCGTGACAGCTAATGAAAAACTGTTTTTT.